What follows are 11 T cell receptor beta chains derived from one specimen sequenced in a study of identical twins. TCRdb itself ran the 5' RACE reads through MiXCR, one entry per CDR3 protein. Counted here are about 530,000 distinct CDR3 sequences, roughly 15% occurring once; the ten biggest clones make up 0.44%. Separately, the same data were catalogued under a study of yellow fever vaccine responses in identical twins.

Sequenced material: CD4+ T cells sorted from blood. All receptors come from a woman in her late teens or twenties in good health.

This clonotype showed up just a few times. This chain links TRBV3-1 with TRBJ2-6, with 10 bases identical to TRBD1. Germline CDR1 and CDR2: LGHDT and YNNKEL (reference sequence). This CDR3 has 17 amino acids. Trimming removed 3 bases from V and 1 base from J; junction bases left unmatched: 3. CDR3 loop: CASSHGQGGSGANVLTF. The CDR3 DNA reads as TGTGCCAGCAGCCACGGACAGGGGGGGTCTGGGGCCAACGTCCTGACTTTC.

The V gene is TRBV29-1, the J gene TRBJ2-1; perhaps TRBD2 as D (5 bases). Germline lookup yields CDR1 SQVTM and CDR2 ANQGSEA. This CDR3 has 14 residues. Trimming removed 7 bases from V and 3 bases from J, with 16 bases in between. CDR3 sequence: CSDSETIGYNEQFF. DNA for the CDR3: TGCAGCGATTCTGAGACTATCGGCTACAATGAGCAGTTCTTC.

This rearrangement joins TRBV5-6 to TRBJ1-4; TRBD1 might be the D (5 bases). Trimming removed 4 bases at V and 6 bases at J, with 10 bases between. The CDR3 consists of 13 residues. CDR1 is SGHDT, CDR2 YYEEEE, per germline. The CDR3 DNA is TGTGCCAGCAGCGCCGGGACGGATGAAAAACTGTTTTTT. Translation gives CASSAGTDEKLFF.

The sample holds a few counts of this clonotype. The chain couples TRBV12-3 or TRBV12-4 to TRBJ2-1, with D maybe TRBD2 (5 bases). Trimming took off 2 bases at V and 9 bases at J, with 8 bases between the two ends. This CDR3 is 12 amino acids long. CDR3 protein: CASSLSGSEQFF. In DNA form, the CDR3 reads TGTGCCAGCAGTTTATCGGGAAGTGAGCAGTTCTTC.

This clonotype occurred a few times. The chain has TRBV12-3 or TRBV12-4 and TRBJ2-1; 9 positions agree with TRBD2. This CDR3 is 16 amino acids long. V dropped 7 bases and J dropped 6; count of bases not matched to a gene: 13. The CDR3, as DNA: TGTGCCAGCACCCTTTTTAGCGGGGGCCGGTCCAATGAGCAGTTCTTC. This codes for CASTLFSGGRSNEQFF.

The CDR3 nucleotides are TGTGCCACCAGTCAACAGGGAACAGATACGCAGTATTTT. This codes for CATSQQGTDTQYF. J is TRBJ2-3 and V is TRBV24-1, with D perhaps matching TRBD1 (6 bases). The V gene's germline CDR1 is KGHDR and CDR2 SFDVKD. The germline V and J ends were trimmed by 6 bases and 3 bases, with 9 bases remaining between them. The CDR3 is 13 amino acids.

This clonotype appeared a few times. The chain is built from TRBV5-1 and TRBJ2-2, with D perhaps matching TRBD1 or TRBD2 (6 bases each). V lost 5 bases to trimming and J lost 4 bases, with 12 bases between them. The CDR3 runs 14 residues. Germline V gives CDR1 SGHRS, CDR2 YFSETQ. The CDR3 protein is CASSGGHVTGELFF. CDR3 nucleotide sequence: TGCGCCAGCAGTGGGGGGCATGTCACCGGGGAGCTGTTTTTT.

The chain couples TRBV12-3 or TRBV12-4 to TRBJ1-1; D might be TRBD1 (5 bases). Between the trimmed V and J ends, which lost 3 bases and 4 bases, there was a span of 15 bases. The CDR3 runs to 15 residues. CDR3 protein: CASSFRAKGVTEAFF. DNA for the CDR3: TGTGCCAGCAGTTTCAGGGCTAAAGGGGTCACTGAAGCTTTCTTT.

This clonotype was seen a few times. This chain joins TRBV10-3 and TRBJ1-5; 10 nucleotides align to TRBD1. The V gene end was trimmed by 6 bases and the J gene end by 5 bases; junction bases not matched to a gene: 4. CDR1 and CDR2 (germline): ENHRY, SYGVKD. This CDR3 contains 14 residues. In DNA, the CDR3 is TGTGCCATCAGCGGGACAGGGGCGGATCAGCCCCAGCATTTT. Protein: CAISGTGADQPQHF.

This clonotype was recorded a few times. The chain has TRBV9 and TRBJ1-2; TRBD1 matches at 10 bases. The CDR3 has 15 amino acids. J gave up 6 bases and V 0 bases, and 5 bases lay outside the gene matches. Per the germline V gene, CDR1 is SGDLS and CDR2 is YYNGEE. The CDR3 reads CASSVDDRGPDGYTF. The CDR3 DNA is TGTGCCAGCAGCGTAGACGACAGGGGGCCGGATGGCTACACCTTC. The full variable domain, in which reference TRBV9 and TRBJ1-2 provide the parts outside the CDR3, is DSGVTQTPKHLITATGQRVTLRCSPRSGDLSVYWYQQSLDQGLQFLIQYYNGEERAKGNILERFSAQQFPDLHSELNLSSLELGDSALYFCASSVDDRGPDGYTFGSGTRLTVV.

This clonotype was seen ten or more times. V and J are TRBV20-1 and TRBJ2-3; 8 nucleotides align to TRBD2. Germline CDR1 and CDR2: DFQATT and SNEGSKA (reference sequence). Trimming took 3 bases from V and 1 from J; bases not matched to a gene: 3. The CDR3 loop spans 14 amino acids. This chain's CDR3 is CSASMTSGTDTQYF. The CDR3 bases are TGCAGTGCTAGTATGACTAGCGGCACAGATACGCAGTATTTT.